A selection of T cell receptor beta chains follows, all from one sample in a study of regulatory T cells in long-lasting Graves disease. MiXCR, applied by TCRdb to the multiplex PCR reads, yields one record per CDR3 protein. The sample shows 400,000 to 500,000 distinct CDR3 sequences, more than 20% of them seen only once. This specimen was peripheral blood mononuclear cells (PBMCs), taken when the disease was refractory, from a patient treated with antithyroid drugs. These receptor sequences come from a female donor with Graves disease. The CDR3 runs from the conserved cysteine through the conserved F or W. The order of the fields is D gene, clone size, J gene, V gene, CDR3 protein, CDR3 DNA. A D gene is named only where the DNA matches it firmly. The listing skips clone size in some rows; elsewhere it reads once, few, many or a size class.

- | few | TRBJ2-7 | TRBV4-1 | CASSHTGYEQYF | TGCGCCAGCAGCCACACAGGGTACGAGCAGTACTTC
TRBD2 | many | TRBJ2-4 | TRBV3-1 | CASSQTEGGSMKNIQYF | TGTGCCAGCAGCCAGACGGAGGGAGGGAGTATGAAAAACATTCAGTACTTC
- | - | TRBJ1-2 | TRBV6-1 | CASLGPASGYTF | TGTGCCAGCCTCGGACCGGCGAGTGGCTACACCTTC
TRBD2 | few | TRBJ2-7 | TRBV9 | CANSVGLAQSSYEQYF | TGTGCCAACAGCGTAGGACTAGCTCAAAGCTCCTACGAGCAGTACTTC
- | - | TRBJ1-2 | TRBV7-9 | CASSLKGQAGYTF | TGTGCCAGCAGCTTAAAGGGGCAGGCTGGCTACACCTTC
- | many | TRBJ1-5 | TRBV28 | CASSLLGSSNQPQHF | TGTGCCAGCAGTTTATTAGGGTCAAGCAATCAGCCCCAGCATTTT
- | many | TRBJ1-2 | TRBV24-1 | CATRRGADYGYTF | TGTGCCACCCGCCGGGGGGCGGACTATGGCTACACCTTC
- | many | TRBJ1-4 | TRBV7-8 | CASSLADSSNEKLFF | TGTGCCAGCAGCTTAGCGGACAGCAGCAATGAAAAACTGTTTTTT
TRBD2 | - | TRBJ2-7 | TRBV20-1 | CSASDAPGLASGERYF | TGCAGTGCTTCTGACGCCCCGGGACTAGCATCCGGCGAGCGGTACTTC
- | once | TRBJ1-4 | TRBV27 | CASSSTGLPDENLFF | TGTGCCAGCAGTTCTACAGGGCTCCCTGACGAAAACCTGTTTTTT
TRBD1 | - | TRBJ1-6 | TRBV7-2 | CASSYTGDRPLHF | TGTGCCAGCAGCTATACAGGGGATCGACCCCTCCACTTT
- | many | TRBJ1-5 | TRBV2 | CASRGGDDQPQHF | TGTGCCAGCAGGGGGGGGGATGATCAGCCCCAGCATTTT
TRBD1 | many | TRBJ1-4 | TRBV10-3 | CAIRPGGNEKLFF | TGTGCCATCCGCCCAGGGGGTAATGAAAAACTGTTTTTT
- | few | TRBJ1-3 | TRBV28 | CASSFDGNTIYF | TGTGCCAGCAGTTTCGATGGAAACACCATATATTTT
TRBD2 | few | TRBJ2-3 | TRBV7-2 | CASSLRTSGSNTQYF | TGTGCCAGCAGCCTCAGGACTAGCGGGAGCAATACGCAGTATTTT
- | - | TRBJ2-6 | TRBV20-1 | CSATPRVGTVAGANVLTF | TGCAGTGCTACTCCGCGGGTAGGCACCGTGGCTGGGGCCAACGTCCTGACTTTC
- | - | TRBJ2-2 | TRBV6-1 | CASRGWEPGELFF | TGTGCCAGCAGGGGTTGGGAACCCGGGGAGCTGTTTTTT
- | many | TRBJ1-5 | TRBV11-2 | CASSLGAGQPQHF | TGTGCCAGCAGCTTAGGGGCGGGACAGCCCCAGCATTTT
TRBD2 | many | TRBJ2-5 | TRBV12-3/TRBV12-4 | CASNRPGLAGETQYF | TGTGCCAGCAACCGACCGGGACTAGCGGGAGAGACCCAGTACTTC
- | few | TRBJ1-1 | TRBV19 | CASSFMARAFF | TGTGCCAGTAGTTTTATGGCGCGAGCTTTCTTT
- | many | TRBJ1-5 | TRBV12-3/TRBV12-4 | CASSGQTSNQPQHF | TGTGCCAGCAGCGGACAGACTAGCAATCAGCCCCAGCATTTT
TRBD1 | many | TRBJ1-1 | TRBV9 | CASSTYPGGSAEAFF | TGTGCCAGCAGCACCTATCCAGGGGGCTCCGCTGAAGCTTTCTTT
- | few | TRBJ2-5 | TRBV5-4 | CASNDHRVHQETQYF | TGTGCCAGCAATGATCATAGGGTCCACCAAGAGACCCAGTACTTC
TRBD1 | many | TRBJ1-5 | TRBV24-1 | CATSDRGQASNQPQHF | TGTGCCACCAGTGATCGTGGACAGGCTAGCAATCAGCCCCAGCATTTT
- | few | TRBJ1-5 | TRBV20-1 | CSARDRVYSNQPQHF | TGCAGTGCAAGGGATAGGGTTTATAGCAATCAGCCCCAGCATTTT
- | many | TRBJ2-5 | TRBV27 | CASSYGGQQETQYF | TGTGCCAGCAGCTACGGGGGGCAGCAAGAGACCCAGTACTTC
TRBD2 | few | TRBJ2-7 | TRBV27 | CASSPRTSGRLHGGEQYF | TGTGCCAGCAGTCCCCGGACTAGCGGGAGGCTTCATGGGGGGGAGCAGTACTTC
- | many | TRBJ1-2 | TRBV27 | CASSLSRVSYGYTF | TGTGCCAGCAGTTTATCGAGAGTCAGCTATGGCTACACCTTC
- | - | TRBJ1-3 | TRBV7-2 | CASSLWSGDGSTIYF | TGTGCCAGCAGCTTATGGTCAGGGGATGGAAGCACCATATATTTT
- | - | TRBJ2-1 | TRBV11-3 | CASLGYRGGNEQFF | TGTGCCAGCCTTGGATACCGTGGGGGAAATGAGCAGTTCTTC
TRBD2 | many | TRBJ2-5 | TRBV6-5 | CASSYSGGFGQTQYF | TGTGCCAGCAGTTACTCGGGGGGGTTCGGTCAGACCCAGTACTTC
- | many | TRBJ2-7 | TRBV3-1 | CASSDPPGRGTYEQYF | TGTGCCAGCAGCGACCCCCCCGGACGGGGAACCTACGAGCAGTACTTC
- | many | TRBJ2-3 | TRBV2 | CASSVGVTSTDTQYF | TGTGCCAGCAGTGTGGGGGTAACGAGCACAGATACGCAGTATTTT
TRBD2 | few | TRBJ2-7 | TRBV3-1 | CASTRAGELLEQYF | TGTGCCAGCACCCGGGCGGGGGAGCTTCTCGAGCAGTACTTC
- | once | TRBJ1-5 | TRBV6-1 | CASTGLINQPQHF | TGTGCCAGCACGGGACTGATCAATCAGCCCCAGCATTTT
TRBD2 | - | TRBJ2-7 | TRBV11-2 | CASSSTSEEQYF | TGTGCCAGCAGCTCGACTAGCGAGGAGCAGTACTTC
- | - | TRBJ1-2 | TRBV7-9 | CAIHPREPYGYTF | TGTGCCATCCATCCCAGGGAACCCTATGGCTACACCTTC
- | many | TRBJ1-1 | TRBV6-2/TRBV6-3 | CASTSYGGFETEAFF | TGTGCCAGCACCAGTTACGGGGGGTTCGAGACTGAAGCTTTCTTT
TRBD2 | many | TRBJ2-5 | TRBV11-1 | CASSLEVAGGLETQYF | TGTGCCAGCAGCTTGGAGGTAGCGGGAGGGTTGGAGACCCAGTACTTC
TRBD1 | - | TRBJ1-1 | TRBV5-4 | CASSLGGQGLTEAFF | TGTGCCAGCAGCTTGGGGGGACAGGGACTCACTGAAGCTTTCTTT
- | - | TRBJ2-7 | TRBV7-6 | CASSLRGRGDEQYF | TGTGCCAGCAGCTTAAGGGGTAGGGGCGACGAGCAGTACTTC
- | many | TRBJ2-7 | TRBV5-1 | CATMRDPHYALYEQYF | TGCGCCACCATGCGGGACCCTCATTACGCCCTCTACGAGCAGTACTTC
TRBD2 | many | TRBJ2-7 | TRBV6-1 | CASSYREGPYEQYF | TGTGCCAGCAGTTACCGGGAGGGCCCCTACGAGCAGTACTTC
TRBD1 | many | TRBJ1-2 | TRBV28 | CASRTGAIGYTF | TGTGCCAGCAGGACAGGGGCCATTGGCTACACCTTC
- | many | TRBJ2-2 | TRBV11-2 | CASSLPPGDAPRGELFF | TGTGCCAGCAGCTTGCCCCCCGGGGACGCCCCGAGGGGGGAGCTGTTTTTT
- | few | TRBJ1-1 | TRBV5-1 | CASSLGGVGRLRAEAFF | TGCGCCAGCAGCTTGGGGGGCGTTGGACGCCTCCGCGCTGAAGCTTTCTTT
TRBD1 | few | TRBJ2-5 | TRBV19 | CASRDRGSETQYF | TGTGCCAGTAGGGACAGGGGGTCGGAGACCCAGTACTTC